The 15 T cell receptor beta chains below come from one sample, sequenced in a study of cytomegalovirus exposure and HLA in healthy donors. Amplification used 60 Vbeta primers and 13 Jbeta primers. Repertoires were generated with immunoSEQ multiplex PCR, while TCRdb's copy carries only in-frame clones and drops some. There are fewer than 200,000 clones in the sample; about 70% occur only once, and less than 2% lies in the top ten. Source material: PBMCs. Receptors were obtained from a woman aged 30 to 39 in good health and CMV-seronegative.

About this clone itself: One junction end disagrees with the germline gene, perhaps due to a read error. The V and J genes are TRBV6-1 and TRBJ1-3, with unresolved D. This CDR3 has 15 amino acids. The V gene's germline CDR1 is MNHNS and CDR2 SASEGT. CDR3 loop: CASSENWISGDTIYF. CDR3 nucleotides: TGTGCCAGCAGTGAAAATTGGATCTCTGGAGACACCATATATTTT.

The chain links TRBV9 to TRBJ2-7; D is undetermined. This CDR3 comprises 14 residues. The V end lost 0 bases, the J end lost 2 bases, and 9 bases lay between the germline ends. The germline CDR1 and CDR2 sequences are SGDLS and YYNGEE. CDR3 in amino acids: CASSVGQNAYEQYF. The DNA of the CDR3 is TGTGCCAGCAGCGTAGGCCAGAATGCCTACGAGCAGTACTTC.

The V gene is TRBV4-2, the J gene TRBJ2-1, with 7 nucleotides matching TRBD1. With 3 bases clipped from V and 2 bases from J, the junction kept 7 bases outside the gene matches. CDR1 LGHNA and CDR2 YNFKEQ come from the germline V gene. The length of the CDR3 is 16 residues. Here the CDR3 reads CASSHLQGSAYNEQFF. CDR3 DNA sequence: TGTGCCAGCAGCCACTTACAGGGGTCAGCCTACAATGAGCAGTTCTTC.

In the case of this clone: The junction does not match germline at one end; this may be a read error. The chain links TRBV7-7 to TRBJ2-7, with D tentatively TRBD1 or TRBD2 (5 bases each). Germline CDR1 SSHAT, CDR2 FNYEAQ (reference sequence). CDR3 size: 13 residues. The CDR3 here is CASSLGELYEQYF. As DNA, the CDR3 is TGTGCTAGCAGCTTAGGGGAGCTCTACGAGCAGTACTTC.

This clone showed up just once. The rearrangement joins TRBV4-1 to TRBJ1-4; tentatively, D is TRBD1 (6 bases). The V and J ends lost 3 bases and 1 base respectively, with 12 bases between them. The CDR3 spans 16 residues. Germline V lookup: CDR1 MGHRA, CDR2 YSYEKL. This CDR3 is CASSHLGGGTNEKLFF. CDR3 DNA: TGCGCCAGCAGCCATCTGGGAGGGGGAACTAATGAAAAACTGTTTTTT.

V usage is TRBV28 and J usage is TRBJ1-4; the D gene is possibly TRBD1 (5 bases). CDR3 length: 12 residues. Germline-derived CDR1 and CDR2 are MDHEN and SYDVKM. V dropped 7 bases and J dropped 12 bases, with 15 bases sitting between them. CDR3 in amino acids: CASTRYGGELFF. The DNA of the CDR3 is TGTGCCAGCACCAGATATGGGGGGGAACTGTTTTTT.

V gene TRBV28 combines with J gene TRBJ2-1; TRBD2 is a possible D gene (5 bases). Germline-derived CDR1 and CDR2 are MDHEN and SYDVKM. This CDR3 contains 16 residues. V lost 2 bases, J lost 1 base, and 12 bases lay in between. For the CDR3, the DNA is TGTGCCAGCAGTTTAGGGCGCCGGGGTTCCTACAATGAGCAGTTCTTC. This codes for CASSLGRRGSYNEQFF.

V is TRBV18 and J is TRBJ1-2; D gene uncertain. The CDR3 consists of 14 residues. Trimming left V 2 bases short and J 5 bases short, with 12 bases between. Germline V gene lookup returns CDR1 KGHSH and CDR2 LQKENI. CDR3 sequence: CASSPEVLAYGYTF. CDR3 DNA sequence: TGTGCCAGCTCACCAGAGGTCCTCGCTTATGGCTACACCTTC.

On this clone itself: At one end the junction does not follow the germline gene, possibly because of a read error. The chain uses TRBV6-1 and TRBJ1-2; 9 nucleotides line up with TRBD1. Germline lookup yields CDR1 MNHNS and CDR2 SASEGT. The length of the CDR3 is 14 residues. CDR3 loop: CASSSTGQGYGHTF. The CDR3 DNA is TGTGCCAGCAGTTCAACCGGACAGGGGTATGGCCACACCTTC.

This clone has just one count. The gene calls are TRBV5-6 and TRBJ1-5; D is undetermined. Trimming pared 4 bases from V and 2 bases from J, leaving 13 bases between. CDR3 size: 15 residues. Germline loops: CDR1 SGHDT, CDR2 YYEEEE. The CDR3 loop reads CASSGRDLGNQPQHF. DNA of the CDR3: TGTGCCAGCAGCGGGAGGGATCTCGGCAATCAGCCCCAGCATTTT. Full variable domain (rest looked up from reference TRBV5-6 and TRBJ1-5): DAGVTQSPTHLIKTRGQQVTLRCSPKSGHDTVSWYQQALGQGPQFIFQYYEEEERQRGNFPDRFSGHQFPNYSSELNVNALLLGDSALYLCASSGRDLGNQPQHFGDGTRLSIL.

This chain joins TRBV18 and TRBJ1-2; the D is unclear. The V gene's germline CDR1 is KGHSH and CDR2 LQKENI. The CDR3 is 17 amino acids. V lost 2 bases and J lost 8, with 24 bases in between. CDR3 coding DNA: TGTGCCAGCTCACCATTAAGGGATGGAACAACGGCGGGGGGCTACACCTTC. This codes for CASSPLRDGTTAGGYTF.

The rearrangement joins TRBV21-1 to TRBJ2-7; TRBD2 is the table's D call, not checked against the DNA. TRBV21-1 is labeled a pseudogene. The CDR3 contains 14 residues. CDR3 amino acids: CASSKAESSYEQYF. The CDR3 DNA reads as TGTGCCAGCAGCAAAGCGGAGAGCTCCTACGAGCAGTACTTC.

The chain has TRBV11-2 and TRBJ2-7; D perhaps matches TRBD2 (7 bases). In germline, CDR1 is SGHAT, CDR2 FQNNGV. The V end was cut by 1 base, the J end by 3 bases, with 13 bases between. The CDR3 covers 15 residues. CDR3 in amino acids: CASSLVGGGLYEQYF. CDR3 in DNA: TGTGCCAGCAGCTTAGTTGGCGGGGGCCTCTACGAGCAGTACTTC.

As regards this clone: The sample contains more than one DNA sequence encoding this CDR3. The chain joins TRBV2 to TRBJ1-5; a possible D gene is TRBD1 (6 bases). Trimming shortened V by 5 bases and J by 3 bases, and 11 bases separated the two germline ends. The germline V gene encodes CDR1 SNHLY and CDR2 FYNNEI. This CDR3 has 14 residues. CDR3 bases: TGTGCCAGCAGTAAGGACAGAGTCAATCAGCCCCAGCATTTT. This gives the protein CASSKDRVNQPQHF.

The chain combines TRBV7-9 with TRBJ2-1; 7 bases map to TRBD2. The CDR3 has 19 residues. The trim removed 5 bases at V and 4 bases at J, leaving 20 bases unmatched. Germline loops: CDR1 SEHNR, CDR2 FQNEAQ (reference sequence). For the CDR3, the DNA is TGTGCCAGCAGCAGCGGGACCAGGTACCGTACGGCCCGATACAATGAGCAGTTCTTC. Its protein is CASSSGTRYRTARYNEQFF.